This TCR beta chain is drawn from a study of blood T cell repertoires in COVID-19. The CDR3 has 13 residues. Germline CDR1 MNHEY, CDR2 SVGAGI. Between the trimmed V and J ends, which lost 2 bases and 7 bases, there was a span of 11 bases. Sequencing was performed with immunoSEQ multiplex PCR; in TCRdb, only in-frame clones are kept and a portion is missing. The data contain 60,000 to 80,000 clones, roughly 80% of them seen just once; the ten biggest clones take up 7.5% to 9%. This receptor was obtained from a man aged 50 to 60 with active COVID-19. The source material was peripheral blood. V is TRBV6-5 and J is TRBJ1-2; perhaps TRBD1 as D (5 bases). The CDR3 nucleotides read TGTGCCAGCAGTTACCTGGGGGGTTTTGGCTACACCTTC. Protein product: CASSYLGGFGYTF.